This TCR beta chain was captured in a study of shared clonotypes between healthy human individuals. Study at large: The cohort comprised a couple of women and a few men. Their ages spanned 18 to 49 years. Findings and caveats of the study: Generally, naive subsets (rather than memory subsets) showed larger estimated richness.

In regard to this clone: What it binds is unknown.

The authors distributed each subset's genomic DNA evenly over several immunoSEQ plates. Generated by immunoSEQ multiplex PCR, the TCRdb table keeps only in-frame clones and is missing some. The sample has some 1,400,000 clones, 95% to 97% seen once. The CDR3 extends over 13 amino acids. Per the germline V gene, CDR1 is LNHDA and CDR2 is SQIVND (reference sequence). V was trimmed by 3 bases and J by 5 bases, leaving 10 bases between them. The TCR sequence derives from a man aged 25 to 45 in good health. The sequencing sample was made of naive CD4+ T cells sorted from blood. Subset meaning: CD45RA+ positively selected. The rearrangement joins TRBV19 to TRBJ2-5; possibly TRBD1 for D (6 bases). The CDR3 sequence: CASSISQGETQYF. CDR3 bases: TGTGCCAGTAGTATTTCCCAGGGGGAGACCCAGTACTTC. The entire variable domain, with the rest obtained from reference TRBV19 and TRBJ2-5, is as follows: DGGITQSPKYLFRKEGQNVTLSCEQNLNHDAMYWYRQDPGQGLRLIYYSQIVNDFQKGDIAEGYSVSREKKESFPLTVTSAQKNPTAFYLCASSISQGETQYFGPGTRLLVL.